Listed below are T cell receptor beta chains from one sample, sequenced in a study of Graves' ophthalmopathy and Graves' hyperthyroidism. One entry per CDR3 protein, called by TCRdb with MiXCR from the multiplex PCR reads. The repertoire holds about 600,000 distinct CDR3 sequences, under 45% seen once, with about 4% in the top ten. The specimen sequenced was peripheral blood or thyroid tissue (not recorded which). Receptor source: an adult man with Graves' hyperthyroidism. Each CDR3 is given with its conserved first and last residue. Fields, in order: V gene, CDR3 length, D gene, J gene, clone size, CDR3 protein, CDR3 DNA. The D gene is left open where the match is weak. Not all rows give a size; the values are once, few, many and, for expanded clones, a class.

TRBV10-3,15,TRBD1,TRBJ1-1,NA,CAISDGGTGDTEAFF,TGTGCCATCAGTGATGGAGGGACAGGGGACACTGAAGCTTTCTTT
TRBV11-2,13,NA,TRBJ2-7,NA,CASRVQGRNEQYF,TGTGCCAGCAGGGTACAGGGTCGGAATGAGCAGTACTTC
TRBV5-8,15,TRBD1,TRBJ2-7,many,CASSPPDRGYNEQYF,TGTGCCAGCAGCCCGCCGGACAGGGGGTACAACGAGCAGTACTTC
TRBV12-3/TRBV12-4,14,TRBD1,TRBJ1-4,NA,CASSLTGHGEKLFF,TGTGCCAGCAGTTTGACAGGGCACGGTGAAAAACTGTTTTTT
TRBV19,13,NA,TRBJ1-5,NA,CASSNWGNQPQHF,TGTGCCAGTAGCAACTGGGGCAATCAGCCCCAGCATTTT
TRBV7-9,16,NA,TRBJ1-4,many,CASSLEWRPTNEKLFF,TGTGCCAGCAGCTTGGAGTGGAGGCCAACTAATGAAAAACTGTTTTTT
TRBV4-1,14,TRBD1,TRBJ1-2,many,CASSAGTGDYGYTF,TGCGCCAGCAGCGCCGGGACAGGAGATTATGGCTACACCTTC
TRBV29-1,13,NA,TRBJ2-5,NA,CSVLQGTRETQYF,TGCAGCGTGCTACAGGGTACACGAGAGACCCAGTACTTC
TRBV7-9,16,TRBD1,TRBJ2-2,NA,CASSLPTGVGTGELFF,TGTGCCAGCAGCTTGCCTACAGGGGTAGGCACCGGGGAGCTGTTTTTT
TRBV6-1,15,TRBD1,TRBJ2-7,NA,CASTGGTGYSYEQYF,TGTGCCAGCACAGGAGGGACAGGGTACTCCTACGAGCAGTACTTC
TRBV30,15,NA,TRBJ1-1,few,CAWSVPSDLNTEAFF,TGTGCCTGGAGTGTACCCTCGGACTTGAACACTGAAGCTTTCTTT
TRBV18,15,NA,TRBJ1-4,NA,CASSPEGTTGEKLFF,TGTGCCAGCTCACCAGAAGGGACGACTGGTGAAAAACTGTTTTTT
TRBV14,15,NA,TRBJ2-6,many,CASSQATAGANVLTF,TGTGCCAGCAGCCAAGCGACAGCAGGGGCCAACGTCCTGACTTTC
TRBV12-3/TRBV12-4,15,NA,TRBJ1-5,few,CASSLIGGLNQPQHF,TGTGCCAGCAGTTTAATAGGGGGTCTAAATCAGCCCCAGCATTTT
TRBV24-1,14,NA,TRBJ1-2,many,CATSDPPRDYGYTF,TGTGCCACCAGTGATCCCCCCCGGGACTATGGCTACACCTTC
TRBV7-9,13,NA,TRBJ1-1,many,CASRRGHYTEAFF,TGTGCCAGCAGGCGGGGGCACTACACTGAAGCTTTCTTT
TRBV5-1,15,TRBD2,TRBJ2-7,many,CASSFEDSGSDEQYF,TGCGCCAGCAGCTTCGAGGATAGCGGGAGCGACGAGCAGTACTTC
TRBV10-3,13,NA,TRBJ1-2,once,CAIRTGTNYGYTF,TGTGCCATCAGGACCGGGACCAACTATGGCTACACCTTC
TRBV7-9,15,NA,TRBJ1-2,NA,CASSPVVTGQNGYTF,TGTGCCAGCTCACCAGTGGTGACAGGCCAAAATGGCTACACCTTC
TRBV10-3,14,NA,TRBJ1-5,NA,CVSSYSQGGQPQHF,TGTGTCAGCAGTTACTCACAGGGCGGCCAGCCCCAGCATTTT
TRBV6-1,13,NA,TRBJ1-6,many,CASRPPGNSPLHF,TGTGCCAGCAGACCACCGGGGAATTCACCCCTCCACTTT
TRBV3-1,16,TRBD1,TRBJ2-7,many,CASSQELGQEAYEQYF,TGTGCCAGCAGCCAAGAGCTGGGACAGGAAGCCTACGAGCAGTACTTC
TRBV7-9,13,NA,TRBJ2-1,NA,CASSPGVEGEQFF,TGTGCCAGCAGCCCCGGGGTGGAGGGTGAGCAGTTCTTC
TRBV20-1,13,NA,TRBJ2-2,many,CSASLPNTGELFF,TGCAGTGCTAGTTTGCCGAACACCGGGGAGCTGTTTTTT
TRBV7-9,14,TRBD2,TRBJ2-2,NA,CASIGTSGTGELFF,TGTGCCAGCATCGGGACTAGCGGAACCGGGGAGCTGTTTTTT
TRBV19,13,NA,TRBJ2-6,NA,CASSIAGANVLTF,TGTGCCAGTAGTATAGCAGGGGCCAACGTCCTGACTTTC
TRBV19,13,NA,TRBJ1-5,many,CASSIDDAQPQHF,TGTGCCAGTAGTATAGATGATGCCCAGCCCCAGCATTTT
TRBV6-5,15,NA,TRBJ2-2,NA,CASSYLGRYTGELFF,TGTGCCAGCAGTTACTTGGGGAGATACACCGGGGAGCTGTTTTTT
TRBV20-1,15,NA,TRBJ1-6,NA,CSARMLGQGHSPLHF,TGCAGTGCTAGAATGCTGGGGCAGGGCCATTCACCCCTCCACTTT
TRBV7-9,20,NA,TRBJ2-6,once,CASSYWTAGALNTGANVLTF,TGTGCCAGCAGCTACTGGACGGCAGGGGCTTTAAACACCGGGGCCAACGTCCTGACTTTC
TRBV7-6,18,TRBD2,TRBJ2-1,NA,CASSLGPQGLAGGDEQFF,TGTGCCAGCAGCTTAGGACCACAAGGACTAGCGGGAGGCGATGAGCAGTTCTTC
TRBV9,15,TRBD1,TRBJ1-5,many,CASSPGTGRGQPQHF,TGTGCCAGCAGCCCAGGGACAGGGAGAGGGCAGCCCCAGCATTTT
TRBV7-9,14,NA,TRBJ2-7,NA,CASSSTGGDYEQYF,TGTGCCAGCAGCTCGACTGGCGGGGACTACGAGCAGTACTTC
TRBV20-1,13,NA,TRBJ2-3,NA,CSAREGAKDTQYF,TGCAGTGCTAGAGAGGGGGCTAAAGATACGCAGTATTTT
TRBV29-1,16,NA,TRBJ2-3,many,CSVVPKWALSTDTQYF,TGCAGCGTTGTCCCAAAGTGGGCACTTAGCACAGATACGCAGTATTTT
TRBV12-3/TRBV12-4,14,NA,TRBJ1-4,few,CASGGYSTNEKLFF,TGTGCCAGCGGGGGATACTCAACTAATGAAAAACTGTTTTTT
TRBV6-9,20,NA,TRBJ2-5,NA,CATSDPTPAGMRTDQETQYF,TGTGCCACCAGTGATCCCACACCGGCAGGGATGCGCACAGATCAAGAGACCCAGTACTTC
TRBV7-6,14,NA,TRBJ1-5,many,CASSPGLSNQPQHF,TGTGCCAGCAGCCCAGGGTTATCAAATCAGCCCCAGCATTTT
TRBV2,14,NA,TRBJ2-2,many,CASSVGARTGELFF,TGTGCCAGCAGTGTTGGGGCGCGCACCGGGGAGCTGTTTTTT
TRBV7-3,13,NA,TRBJ1-1,many,CASSLQTNTEAFF,TGTGCCAGCAGCCTCCAGACGAACACTGAAGCTTTCTTT
TRBV12-3/TRBV12-4,15,NA,TRBJ1-1,NA,CASSASRGGNTEAFF,TGTGCCAGCAGTGCTTCAAGGGGAGGGAACACTGAAGCTTTCTTT
TRBV25-1,13,NA,TRBJ1-2,NA,CAWSVKGPSGYTF,TGTGCCTGGAGTGTAAAAGGGCCAAGTGGCTACACCTTC
TRBV5-1,15,NA,TRBJ2-3,NA,CASSLGGGYTDTQYF,TGCGCCAGCAGCTTGGGGGGCGGATACACAGATACGCAGTATTTT
TRBV24-1,15,NA,TRBJ1-4,many,CATSDSGETDEKLFF,TGTGCCACCAGTGATTCAGGGGAAACCGATGAAAAACTGTTTTTT
TRBV2,16,NA,TRBJ2-6,many,CASSEAGFSGANVLTF,TGTGCCAGCAGTGAAGCGGGCTTCTCTGGGGCCAACGTCCTGACTTTC
TRBV10-1,12,NA,TRBJ2-7,many,CASSESTGEQYF,TGCGCCAGCAGTGAGTCGACGGGAGAGCAGTACTTC
TRBV7-3,13,NA,TRBJ1-1,NA,CASSLRMNTKAFF,TGTGCCAGCAGCTTAAGGATGAACACTAAAGCTTTCTTT